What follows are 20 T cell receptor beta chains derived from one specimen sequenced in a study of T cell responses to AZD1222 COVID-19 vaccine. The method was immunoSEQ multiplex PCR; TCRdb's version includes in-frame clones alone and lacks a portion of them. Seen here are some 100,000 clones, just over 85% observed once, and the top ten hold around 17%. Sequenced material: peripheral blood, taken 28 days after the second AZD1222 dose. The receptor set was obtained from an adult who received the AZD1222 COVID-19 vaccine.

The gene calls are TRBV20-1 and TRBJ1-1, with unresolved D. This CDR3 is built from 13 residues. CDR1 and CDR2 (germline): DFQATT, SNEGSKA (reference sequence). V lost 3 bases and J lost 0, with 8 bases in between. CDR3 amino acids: CSASNTLNTEAFF. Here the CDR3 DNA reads TGCAGTGCTAGTAATACACTGAACACTGAAGCTTTCTTT.

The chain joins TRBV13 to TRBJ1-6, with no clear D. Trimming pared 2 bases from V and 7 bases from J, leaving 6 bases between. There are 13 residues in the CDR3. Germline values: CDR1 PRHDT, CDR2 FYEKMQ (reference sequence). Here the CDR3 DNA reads TGTGCCAGCAGCTTACAGGTGAATTCACCCCTCCACTTT. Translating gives CASSLQVNSPLHF.

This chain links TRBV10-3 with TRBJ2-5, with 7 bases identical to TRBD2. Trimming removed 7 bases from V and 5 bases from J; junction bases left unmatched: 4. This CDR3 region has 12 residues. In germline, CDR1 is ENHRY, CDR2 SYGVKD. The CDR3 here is CAINSGKETQYF. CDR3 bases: TGTGCCATCAACAGCGGGAAGGAGACCCAGTACTTC.

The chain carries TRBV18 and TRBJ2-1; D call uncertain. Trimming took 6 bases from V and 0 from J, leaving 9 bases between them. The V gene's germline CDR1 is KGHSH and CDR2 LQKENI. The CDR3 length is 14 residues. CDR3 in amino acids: CASSRGGSYNEQFF. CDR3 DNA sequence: TGTGCCAGCTCGCGAGGCGGCTCCTACAATGAGCAGTTCTTC.

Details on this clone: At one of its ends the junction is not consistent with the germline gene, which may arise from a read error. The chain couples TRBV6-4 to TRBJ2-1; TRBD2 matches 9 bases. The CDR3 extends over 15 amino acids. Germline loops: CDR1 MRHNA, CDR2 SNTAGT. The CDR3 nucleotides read TGTGCCAGCAGCGAAAGCGGGGGGTCCTCCAATGAGCAGTTCTTC. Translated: CASSESGGSSNEQFF.

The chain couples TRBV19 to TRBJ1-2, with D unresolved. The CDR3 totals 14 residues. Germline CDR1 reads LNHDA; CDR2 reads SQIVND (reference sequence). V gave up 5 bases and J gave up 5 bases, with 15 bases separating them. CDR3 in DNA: TGTGCCAGTAGTCAACCTTGGGCCGGGTATGGCTACACCTTC. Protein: CASSQPWAGYGYTF.

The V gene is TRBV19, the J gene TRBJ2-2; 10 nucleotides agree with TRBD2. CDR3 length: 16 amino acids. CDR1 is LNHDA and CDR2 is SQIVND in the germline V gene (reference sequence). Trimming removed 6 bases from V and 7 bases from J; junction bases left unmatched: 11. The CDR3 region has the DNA TGTGCCAGTAGAGGATGGGCTAGCGGGAGCGTCGGGGAGCTGTTTTTT. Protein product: CASRGWASGSVGELFF.

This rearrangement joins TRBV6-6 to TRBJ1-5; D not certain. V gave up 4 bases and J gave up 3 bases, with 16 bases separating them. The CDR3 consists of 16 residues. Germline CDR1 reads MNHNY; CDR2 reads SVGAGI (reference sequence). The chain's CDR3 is CASSSGVGIDNQPQHF. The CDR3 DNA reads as TGTGCCAGCAGTTCCGGCGTGGGGATAGACAATCAGCCCCAGCATTTT.

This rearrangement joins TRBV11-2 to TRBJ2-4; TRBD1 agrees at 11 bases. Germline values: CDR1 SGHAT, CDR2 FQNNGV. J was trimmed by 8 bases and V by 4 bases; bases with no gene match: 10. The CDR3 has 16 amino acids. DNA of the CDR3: TGTGCCAGCAGCTGGAACTCCGGACAGGGGGCATACATTCAGTACTTC. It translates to CASSWNSGQGAYIQYF. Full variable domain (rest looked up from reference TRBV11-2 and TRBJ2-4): EAGVAQSPRYKIIEKRQSVAFWCNPISGHATLYWYQQILGQGPKLLIQFQNNGVVDDSQLPKDRFSAERLKGVDSTLKIQPAKLEDSAVYLCASSWNSGQGAYIQYFGAGTRLSVL.

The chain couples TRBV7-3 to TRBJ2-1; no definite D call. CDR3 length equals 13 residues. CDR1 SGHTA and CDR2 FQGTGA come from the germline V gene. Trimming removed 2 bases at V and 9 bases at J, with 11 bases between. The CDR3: CASSLDHTGEQFF. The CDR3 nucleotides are TGTGCCAGCAGCTTAGACCACACGGGTGAGCAGTTCTTC.

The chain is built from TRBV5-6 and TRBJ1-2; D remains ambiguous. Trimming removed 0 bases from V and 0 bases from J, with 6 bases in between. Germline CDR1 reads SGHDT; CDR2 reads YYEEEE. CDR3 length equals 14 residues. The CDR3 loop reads CASSLGRTNYGYTF. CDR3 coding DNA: TGTGCCAGCAGCTTGGGCAGAACTAACTATGGCTACACCTTC.

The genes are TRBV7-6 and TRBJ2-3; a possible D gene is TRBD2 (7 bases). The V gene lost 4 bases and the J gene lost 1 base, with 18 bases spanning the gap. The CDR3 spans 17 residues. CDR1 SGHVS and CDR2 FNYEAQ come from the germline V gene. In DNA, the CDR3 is TGTGCCAGCAGCTCAAGGGGGGGAACCCAGGGCACAGATACGCAGTATTTT. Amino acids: CASSSRGGTQGTDTQYF.

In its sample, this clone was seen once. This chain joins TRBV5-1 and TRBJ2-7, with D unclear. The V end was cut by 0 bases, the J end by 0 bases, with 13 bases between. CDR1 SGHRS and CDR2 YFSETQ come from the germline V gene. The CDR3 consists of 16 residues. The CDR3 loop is CASSLASAGHSYEQYF. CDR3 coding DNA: TGCGCCAGCAGCTTGGCCAGCGCCGGGCACTCCTACGAGCAGTACTTC.

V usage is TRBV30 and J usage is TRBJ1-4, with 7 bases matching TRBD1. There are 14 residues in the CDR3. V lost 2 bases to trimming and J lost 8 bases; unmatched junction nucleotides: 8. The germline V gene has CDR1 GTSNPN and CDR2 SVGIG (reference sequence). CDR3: CAWSPTGLGEKLFF. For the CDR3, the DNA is TGTGCCTGGAGTCCGACAGGGTTAGGAGAAAAACTGTTTTTT.

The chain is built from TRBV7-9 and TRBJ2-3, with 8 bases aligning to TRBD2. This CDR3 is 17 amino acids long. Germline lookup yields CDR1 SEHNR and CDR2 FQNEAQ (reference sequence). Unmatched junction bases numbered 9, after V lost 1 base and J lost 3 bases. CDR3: CASSLGVGGGRTDTQYF. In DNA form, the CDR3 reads TGTGCCAGCAGCTTAGGGGTTGGGGGCGGGAGGACAGATACGCAGTATTTT. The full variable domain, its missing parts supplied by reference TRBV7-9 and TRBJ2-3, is DTGVSQNPRHKITKRGQNVTFRCDPISEHNRLYWYRQTLGQGPEFLTYFQNEAQLEKSRLLSDRFSAERPKGSFSTLEIQRTEQGDSAMYLCASSLGVGGGRTDTQYFGPGTRLTVL.

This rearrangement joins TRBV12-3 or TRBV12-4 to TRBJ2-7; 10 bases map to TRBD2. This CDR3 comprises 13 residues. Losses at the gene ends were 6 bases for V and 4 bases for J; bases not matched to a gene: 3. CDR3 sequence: CASSRLAGYEQYF. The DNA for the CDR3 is TGTGCCAGCAGCCGACTAGCGGGTTACGAGCAGTACTTC.

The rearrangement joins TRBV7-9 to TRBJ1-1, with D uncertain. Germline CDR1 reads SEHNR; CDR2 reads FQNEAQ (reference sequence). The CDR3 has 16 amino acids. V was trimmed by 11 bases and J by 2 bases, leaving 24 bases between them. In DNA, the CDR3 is TGTGCCCCCAGCTTATGGGCCCATCAGGAAAACACTGAAGCTTTCTTT. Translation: CAPSLWAHQENTEAFF.

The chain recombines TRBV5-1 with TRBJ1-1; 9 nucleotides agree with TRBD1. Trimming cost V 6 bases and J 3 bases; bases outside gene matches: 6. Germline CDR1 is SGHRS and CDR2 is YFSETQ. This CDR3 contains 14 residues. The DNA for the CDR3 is TGCGCCAGCACCTCCGGGACAGGGTACACTGAAGCTTTCTTT. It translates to CASTSGTGYTEAFF. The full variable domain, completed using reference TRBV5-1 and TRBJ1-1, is KAGVTQTPRYLIKTRGQQVTLSCSPISGHRSVSWYQQTPGQGLQFLFEYFSETQRNKGNFPGRFSGRQFSNSRSEMNVSTLELGDSALYLCASTSGTGYTEAFFGQGTRLTVV.

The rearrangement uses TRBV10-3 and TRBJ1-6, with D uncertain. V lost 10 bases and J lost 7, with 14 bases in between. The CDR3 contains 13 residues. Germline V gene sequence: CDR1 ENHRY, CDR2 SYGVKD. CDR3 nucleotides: TGTGCCACCGAGGGTGGCATGAATTCACCCCTCCACTTT. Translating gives CATEGGMNSPLHF.

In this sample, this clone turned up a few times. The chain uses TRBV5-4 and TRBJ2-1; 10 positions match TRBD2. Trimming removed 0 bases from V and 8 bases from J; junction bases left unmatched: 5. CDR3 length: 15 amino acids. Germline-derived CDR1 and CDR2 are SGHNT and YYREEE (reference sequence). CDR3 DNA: TGTGCCAGCAGCTTGGCGCTAGCGGGAGATGATGAGCAGTTCTTC. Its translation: CASSLALAGDDEQFF. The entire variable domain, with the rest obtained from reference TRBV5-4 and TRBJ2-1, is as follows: ETGVTQSPTHLIKTRGQQVTLRCSSQSGHNTVSWYQQALGQGPQFIFQYYREEENGRGNFPPRFSGLQFPNYSSELNVNALELDDSALYLCASSLALAGDDEQFFGPGTRLTVL.